A selection of T cell receptor beta chains follows, all from one sample in a study of cytomegalovirus exposure and HLA in healthy donors. TCRdb's table, derived via immunoSEQ multiplex PCR, lists solely in-frame clones and lacks some. The table records around 63,000 clones, roughly 90% of them present only once. The sample consisted of PBMCs. The receptors stem from a woman aged 18-30 years in good health and CMV-seronegative. Each CDR3 is given with its conserved first and last residue.

v_call: TRBV25-1
j_call: TRBJ1-3
cdr3_length: 17
cdr3_aa: CASSDAGQWFSGNTIYF

v_call: TRBV7-2
j_call: TRBJ1-2
cdr3_length: 12
cdr3_aa: CASSLLAYGYTF

v_call: TRBV5-1
j_call: TRBJ2-5
cdr3_length: 13
cdr3_aa: CASAFRLEETQYF

v_call: TRBV28
j_call: TRBJ1-4
cdr3_length: 16
cdr3_aa: CASSSLGQGGDEKLFF

v_call: TRBV6-4
j_call: TRBJ1-4
cdr3_length: 15
cdr3_aa: CASSPGQGANEKLFF

v_call: TRBV11-3
j_call: TRBJ2-2
cdr3_length: 15
cdr3_aa: CASSSGTVNTGELFF

v_call: TRBV19
j_call: TRBJ2-1
cdr3_length: 13
cdr3_aa: CASSAPGDNEQFF

v_call: TRBV27
j_call: TRBJ1-1
cdr3_length: 14
cdr3_aa: CASSLSRGFTEAFF

v_call: TRBV29-1
j_call: TRBJ2-1
cdr3_length: 18
cdr3_aa: CSVVGTSGGGRVYNEQFF

v_call: TRBV19
j_call: TRBJ1-5
cdr3_length: 18
cdr3_aa: CASSIGTGALLSNQPQHF

v_call: TRBV4-2
j_call: TRBJ1-1
cdr3_length: 14
cdr3_aa: CASSPTGLNTEAFF

v_call: TRBV21-1
j_call: TRBJ2-1
cdr3_length: 16
cdr3_aa: CASTGTGTSVYNEQFF

v_call: TRBV5-1
j_call: TRBJ1-2
cdr3_length: 14
cdr3_aa: CASRNLGQGSGYTF

v_call: TRBV7-6
j_call: TRBJ2-1
cdr3_length: 15
cdr3_aa: CASSTTSGPVYEQFF

v_call: TRBV7-2
j_call: TRBJ2-7
cdr3_length: 15
cdr3_aa: CASSLLAGGHYEQYF

v_call: TRBV5-4
j_call: TRBJ2-1
cdr3_length: 15
cdr3_aa: CASRLAGGRYNEQFF

v_call: TRBV10-1
j_call: TRBJ1-1
cdr3_length: 15
cdr3_aa: CASSHQTGGRTEAFF

v_call: TRBV27
j_call: TRBJ2-1
cdr3_length: 20
cdr3_aa: CASRTIKSGTGASSYNEQFF

v_call: TRBV30
j_call: TRBJ1-1
cdr3_length: 14
cdr3_aa: CAWSVGRVKAEAFF

v_call: TRBV5-1
j_call: TRBJ2-2
cdr3_length: 14
cdr3_aa: CASSLEGRTGELFF

v_call: TRBV5-1
j_call: TRBJ2-7
cdr3_length: 14
cdr3_aa: CASSLRQASYEQYF

v_call: TRBV18
j_call: TRBJ2-6
cdr3_length: 15
cdr3_aa: CASSLTASGANVLTF

v_call: TRBV11-2
j_call: TRBJ1-1
cdr3_length: 13
cdr3_aa: CASRQTGNTEAFF

v_call: TRBV14
j_call: TRBJ2-3
cdr3_length: 17
cdr3_aa: CASSHKSGGLSTDTQYF

v_call: TRBV5-5
j_call: TRBJ1-1
cdr3_length: 15
cdr3_aa: CASSLLATPNTEAFF

v_call: TRBV7-2
j_call: TRBJ2-5
cdr3_length: 13
cdr3_aa: CASSLGGGETQYF

v_call: TRBV15
j_call: TRBJ2-7
cdr3_length: 16
cdr3_aa: CATSSRPRGLADEQYF

v_call: TRBV27
j_call: TRBJ1-1
cdr3_length: 14
cdr3_aa: CASSLPGEVTEAFF

v_call: TRBV11-2
j_call: TRBJ2-7
cdr3_length: 17
cdr3_aa: CASSMHRWDRRTYEQYF

v_call: TRBV4-2
j_call: TRBJ2-2
cdr3_length: 15
cdr3_aa: CASSQRGGYTGELFF

v_call: TRBV4-1
j_call: TRBJ1-4
cdr3_length: 14
cdr3_aa: CASSQDWGLRKLFF

v_call: TRBV19
j_call: TRBJ1-2
cdr3_length: 17
cdr3_aa: CASSRDTARASNYGYTF

v_call: TRBV28
j_call: TRBJ2-7
cdr3_length: 15
cdr3_aa: CASSQPGLVGYEQYF

v_call: TRBV10-3
j_call: TRBJ2-2
cdr3_length: 14
cdr3_aa: CAISEFTDTGELFF